Listed below are T cell receptor beta chains from one sample, sequenced in a study of radiotherapy plus CTLA-4 blockade in lung cancer. Clones were sequenced by immunoSEQ multiplex PCR, and TCRdb holds only the in-frame ones, with some missing. The data show fewer than 95,000 clones, with 83% seen just once and around 0.79% held by the top ten. The sample here was peripheral blood, taken from a patient treated with radiotherapy plus ipilimumab. Receptors were obtained from a human donor with non-small cell lung cancer who had stable disease on radiotherapy plus ipilimumab. Both conserved end residues are part of each CDR3. D genes are given only for firm matches. The listing skips clone size in some rows; elsewhere it reads once, few, many or a size class.

v_gene	d_gene	j_gene	abundance	CDR3nt	CDR3aa
TRBV5-6	TRBD1	TRBJ1-1	.	TGTGCCAGCAGCCCGTCAGGGACAGGGCGAGCTTTCTTT	CASSPSGTGRAFF
TRBV13	TRBD1	TRBJ1-6	few	TGTGCCAGCAGCTTAAACGACAGGGGGCGCGTTTCACCCCTCCACTTT	CASSLNDRGRVSPLHF
TRBV19	TRBD2	TRBJ2-5	.	TGTGCCAGTAGTCCTAGGACTAGCGGGGACCGAAAAGAGACCCAGTACTTC	CASSPRTSGDRKETQYF
TRBV21-1	.	TRBJ2-3	few	TGTGCCAGCTTGGACCCGCGTGGAGATACGCAGTATTTT	CASLDPRGDTQYF
TRBV27	.	TRBJ2-5	few	TGTGCCAGCACTAACCAAGAGACCCAGTACTTC	CASTNQETQYF
TRBV7-9	TRBD1	TRBJ1-1	few	TGTGCCAGCAGCCTATATGGACAGGGGGCTGCCTCCTCATTT	CASSLYGQGAASSF
TRBV7-6	.	TRBJ2-5	.	TGTGCCAGCAGCTTAAGTGGGCCAGTAGAGACCCAGTACTTC	CASSLSGPVETQYF
TRBV5-1	.	TRBJ1-3	once	TGCGCCAGCAGCGATAGGATGGGGGAAAGAAACACCATATATTTT	CASSDRMGERNTIYF
TRBV9	.	TRBJ1-3	.	TGTGCCAGCAGCGTAGGTGGGAACAGGGCGGGAAACACCATATATTTT	CASSVGGNRAGNTIYF
TRBV7-9	.	TRBJ1-1	.	TGTGCCAGCACCCAAGGGGGGGTTCGGAACACTGAAGCTTTCTTT	CASTQGGVRNTEAFF
TRBV5-1	TRBD2	TRBJ2-1	.	TGCGCCAGCAGCTTCGGGACTAGCGGGAGTTCGGATGAGCAGTTCTTC	CASSFGTSGSSDEQFF
TRBV5-4	.	TRBJ1-1	.	TGTGCCAGCAGCTTGGAGCTGGGTAGGGACACTGAAGCTTTCTTT	CASSLELGRDTEAFF
TRBV5-1	TRBD2	TRBJ2-2	.	TGCGCCAGCAGCCGAAAGGGGACTACCACCGGGGAGCTGTTTTTT	CASSRKGTTTGELFF
TRBV7-9	TRBD1	TRBJ2-7	.	TGTGCCAGCAGCATAAGGACAGGCCTTAAGATGTACTTC	CASSIRTGLKMYF